This T cell receptor (beta chain) is drawn from a study of low-dose radiotherapy and immunotherapy resistance in tumors (dated by TCRdb to the early 2020s). At the level of the whole study: In Cohort 1, 0.5 Gy per fraction was delivered every 2 weeks, and a total PTV dose of 6.5 Gy was prescribed. Patients were given nivolumab as a 240 mg flat dose every two weeks and ipilimumab at 1 mg/kg every six weeks, with both drugs delivered intravenously. Aspirin 300 mg was taken orally once daily by patients for four cycles, starting on cycle 1 day 1. The trial did not randomize participants into treatment groups. Eight patients were included in the translational analysis, namely three from the first dose cohort plus the first five from the second dose cohort. Intravenous cyclophosphamide at 200 mg/m2 was administered every two weeks, one day ahead of each radiation and immunotherapy administration. For Cohort 2, the dose was 1 Gy per fraction given every two weeks, adding up to 13 Gy in total across 26 weeks.

The germline V gene (reference sequence) gives CDR1 as DFQATT and CDR2 as SNEGSKA. Spanning cysteine to phenylalanine, the CDR3 consists of 17 amino acids. Here the CDR3 DNA is all that survives: 51 bases in frame from base 1. From V the trimming removes 0 bases and from J it removes 4 bases, while the gene matches leave 7 bases of the junction unaccounted for. The donors took part in RACIN, a single-arm, phase I, dose-escalation trial that combined nivolumab, ipilimumab, aspirin, low-dose cyclophosphamide and low-dose radiotherapy. To be eligible, a patient needed to have an advanced solid tumor that was TIL-negative. This clonotype was observed a handful of times. Its antigen has not been determined. Qualities for individual bases were not recorded, and no much larger clone is one base off. Superscript III and a set of TRAV- and TRBV-specific primers were used to synthesize first-strand cDNA, so that both TCRalpha and TCRbeta chains were covered. An approximately 20-cycle PCR with Phusion amplified the TCRs, pairing a constant-region primer with the adapter that was attached to the V primers. The MessageAmp II aRNA Amplification Kit was used to amplify the isolated mRNA, with in vitro transcription run for under 20 hours at 37 degrees C. The Dynabeads mRNA DIRECT Purification Kit was used to isolate mRNA for TCR sequencing. Indexed Illumina adapters were added in a second Phusion PCR of 25 to 30 cycles, after which AMPure XP beads were used to purify the products. The paper's processing steps were these. Custom Perl scripts pooled TCR sequences encoding the same protein, removed out-of-frame sequences and computed each clonotype's abundance. Any TCR sequence supported by only a single read was excluded from analysis. Among the metrics used to describe the repertoires were Shannon entropy, Gini index, clonality, richness, and the frequency of TCRs shared between repertoires. Clones were called with MiXCR by TCRdb after fastp trimmed the public reads at Q25, and only in-frame beta chains were retained. One record per CDR3 amino acid sequence lists the most common genes and DNA. The V and J calls shown here were made by TCRdb, not taken from the authors' results. This sample gives just over 14,000 distinct CDR3 sequences in total; under 60% of them show up just once. The leading ten clones occupy approximately 3.7% of the sample.

The chain is made from TRBV20-1 and TRBJ2-1; 12 nucleotides in the junction match TRBD2. This clonotype was sampled from a human donor with advanced metastatic prostate, ovarian, gallbladder or colorectal cancer (not recorded which). This table probably holds off-target reads from a library built for another chain. The DNA sequence is given as TGCAGTGCTAGAGATTTAGGACTAGCGGGGACATACAATGAGCAGTTCTTC. The encoded protein is CSARDLGLAGTYNEQFF.